Listed below are T cell receptor beta chains from one sample, sequenced in a study of cytomegalovirus exposure and HLA in healthy donors. Here immunoSEQ multiplex PCR was the method, and the copy in TCRdb shows in-frame clones only, minus some. The sample has tens of thousands of clones, 81% seen once. Sequencing was performed on PBMCs. The receptor set was obtained from a human donor in good health. Each CDR3 is given with its conserved first and last residue. D genes are given only for firm matches. Expanded clones are given a class, and other clones once, few, many or no size at all.

size	D	V	J	CDR3	DNA
-	TRBD1	TRBV6-6	TRBJ1-2	CASRPVQGANYGYTF	TGTGCCAGCAGGCCCGTACAGGGGGCAAACTATGGCTACACCTTC
-	TRBD2	TRBV5-6	TRBJ2-1	CASSLALAGINNEQFF	TGTGCCAGCAGCTTGGCCCTAGCGGGTATAAACAATGAGCAGTTCTTC
-	-	TRBV11-2	TRBJ2-1	CASSRTRLNEQFF	TGTGCCAGCAGCCGGACAAGGTTAAATGAGCAGTTCTTC
-	-	TRBV5-6	TRBJ2-1	CASSLGLVNEQFF	TGTGCCAGCAGCTTGGGACTAGTCAATGAGCAGTTCTTC
-	-	TRBV11-2	TRBJ2-7	CASSLDRGHEQYF	TGTGCCAGCAGCTTAGACAGGGGCCACGAGCAGTACTTC
once	-	TRBV9	TRBJ2-1	CASSVGRGNEQFF	TGTGCCAGCAGCGTAGGGAGGGGCAATGAGCAGTTCTTC
once	TRBD2	TRBV6-1	TRBJ2-3	CASPGEREGLDTQYF	TGTGCCTCCCCGGGAGAGCGGGAGGGCCTAGATACGCAGTATTTT
-	-	TRBV5-1	TRBJ2-1	CASSERGNEQFF	TGCGCCAGCAGCGAAAGGGGGAATGAGCAGTTCTTC
once	-	TRBV21-1	TRBJ2-5	CASSKGVETGGLETQYF	TGTGCCAGCAGCAAAGGAGTGGAAACAGGGGGACTAGAGACCCAGTACTTC
-	-	TRBV21-1	TRBJ2-7	CASSKVATSGGTYEQYF	TGTGCCAGCAGCAAAGTCGCGACTAGCGGGGGCACCTACGAGCAGTACTTC
-	TRBD1	TRBV10-3	TRBJ2-7	CAIGGARGSSYEQYF	TGTGCCATCGGGGGAGCCAGGGGGTCTTCCTACGAGCAGTACTTC
-	-	TRBV19	TRBJ2-3	CASGGGPSDTQYF	TGTGCCAGTGGTGGAGGGCCATCAGATACGCAGTATTTT
once	-	TRBV7-8	TRBJ2-7	CASSLGATSSEQYF	TGTGCCAGCAGCTTAGGGGCCACTAGTAGCGAGCAGTACTTC
few	-	TRBV21-1	TRBJ1-1	CASSRTGEGTEAFF	TGTGCCAGCAGTCGGACAGGGGAGGGCACTGAAGCTTTCTTT
-	TRBD1	TRBV5-1	TRBJ2-3	CASSTDRPPDTQYF	TGCGCCAGCAGCACGGACAGGCCCCCGGATACGCAGTATTTT
-	-	TRBV18	TRBJ1-6	CASFEQGRGYNSPLHF	TGTGCCAGCTTCGAGCAAGGGAGAGGGTATAATTCACCCCTCCACTTT
-	-	TRBV7-3	TRBJ2-7	CASSKSGTGIYEQYF	TGTGCCAGCAGCAAATCCGGGACTGGGATCTACGAGCAGTACTTC
-	-	TRBV9	TRBJ2-7	CASSVSARPPYEQYF	TGTGCCAGCAGCGTATCTGCGAGGCCCCCCTACGAGCAGTACTTC
-	TRBD1	TRBV18	TRBJ2-1	CASSLSGTGHNEQFF	TGTGCCAGCTCACTCTCCGGGACAGGGCATAATGAGCAGTTCTTC
-	TRBD2	TRBV7-9	TRBJ2-3	CASSLIAGGVTDTQYF	TGTGCCAGCAGCTTAATAGCGGGAGGTGTCACAGATACGCAGTATTTT
-	-	TRBV7-6	TRBJ2-2	CASRGPTNGELFF	TGTGCCAGCAGGGGTCCGACTAACGGGGAGCTGTTTTTT
-	-	TRBV7-3	TRBJ2-1	CASSSVVRRGSYNEQFF	TGTGCCAGCAGCTCCGTTGTCAGACGAGGCTCCTACAATGAGCAGTTCTTC
-	TRBD2	TRBV5-4	TRBJ2-1	CASSLRLLAGGSYNEQFF	TGTGCCAGCAGCTTGAGGTTATTAGCGGGAGGCTCCTACAATGAGCAGTTCTTC
once	-	TRBV9	TRBJ1-1	CASSVGGGRRNTEAFF	TGTGCCAGCAGCGTAGGGGGGGGACGGAGGAACACTGAAGCTTTCTTT
-	-	TRBV29-1	TRBJ2-5	CSVEGAATQETQYF	TGCAGCGTTGAGGGAGCGGCCACTCAAGAGACCCAGTACTTC
-	TRBD2	TRBV9	TRBJ2-5	CASSVATSGGHQETQYF	TGTGCCAGCAGCGTAGCTACTAGCGGGGGGCACCAAGAGACCCAGTACTTC
once	TRBD1	TRBV5-1	TRBJ2-7	CASSPRDRVKREQYF	TGCGCCAGCAGCCCCCGGGACAGGGTGAAGCGCGAGCAGTACTTC
-	-	TRBV6-1	TRBJ2-1	CASSTGSYNEQFF	TGTGCCAGCAGCACGGGCTCCTACAATGAGCAGTTCTTC
-	TRBD2	TRBV19	TRBJ2-3	CASSTLRLAGTTSTDTQYF	TGTGCCAGTAGTACCCTGAGACTAGCGGGAACCACTAGCACAGATACGCAGTATTTT
-	-	TRBV7-3	TRBJ2-7	CASSSSGTRLYEQYF	TGTGCCAGCAGCTCCTCCGGGACACGTCTGTACGAGCAGTACTTC
-	-	TRBV5-5	TRBJ1-6	CASSYLSDSPLHF	TGTGCCAGCAGCTACTTGTCGGATTCACCCCTCCACTTT
once	TRBD1	TRBV6-5	TRBJ1-2	CASTADRVYGYTF	TGTGCCAGCACCGCGGACAGGGTTTATGGCTACACCTTC
few	TRBD1	TRBV27	TRBJ1-2	CASSFTGGYGYTF	TGTGCCAGCAGTTTCACAGGGGGCTATGGCTACACCTTC
-	TRBD1	TRBV19	TRBJ2-5	CASSWTGEETQYF	TGTGCCAGTAGTTGGACAGGGGAAGAGACCCAGTACTTC
once	TRBD1	TRBV28	TRBJ1-5	CASSLIRSGTAMDF	TGTGCCAGCAGTTTAATTCGGTCCGGGACAGCGATGGATTTT
-	-	TRBV19	TRBJ1-5	CASTPLSNQPQHF	TGTGCCAGTACCCCCCTTAGCAATCAGCCCCAGCATTTT
-	-	TRBV5-5	TRBJ2-2	CASSPNPTGNTGELFF	TGTGCCAGCAGCCCAAACCCGACAGGAAACACCGGGGAGCTGTTTTTT
-	TRBD2	TRBV28	TRBJ2-1	CASTLSGRGLAQNEQFF	TGTGCCAGCACTCTCTCCGGCCGGGGACTAGCGCAAAATGAGCAGTTCTTC
-	TRBD1	TRBV6-5	TRBJ2-3	CASSLGTASTDTQYF	TGTGCCAGCAGCCTCGGGACAGCTAGCACAGATACGCAGTATTTT
-	TRBD1	TRBV4-2	TRBJ1-5	CASSQAQGQADQPQHF	TGTGCCAGCAGCCAAGCCCAGGGACAGGCAGATCAGCCCCAGCATTTT
-	-	TRBV7-3	TRBJ1-1	CASSLAGRPEAFF	TGTGCCAGCAGCTTAGCGGGGAGGCCTGAAGCTTTCTTT
-	-	TRBV7-3	TRBJ2-3	CASSLFPSTDTQYF	TGTGCCAGCAGCTTATTTCCTAGCACAGATACGCAGTATTTT
-	TRBD2	TRBV9	TRBJ2-1	CASSGGGLAGFNEQFF	TGTGCCAGCAGCGGAGGGGGACTAGCGGGATTCAATGAGCAGTTCTTC
-	TRBD1	TRBV29-1	TRBJ2-4	CSAEVQGASKNIQYF	TGCAGCGCCGAAGTACAGGGGGCCAGCAAAAACATTCAGTACTTC
-	TRBD1	TRBV5-1	TRBJ1-5	CASSLQGQGYSPQHF	TGCGCCAGCAGCTTGCAAGGACAGGGCTATTCGCCCCAGCATTTT
-	-	TRBV7-9	TRBJ1-2	CASSFQGRFNYGYTF	TGTGCCAGCAGCTTTCAGGGGCGGTTTAACTATGGCTACACCTTC
few	-	TRBV9	TRBJ2-4	CASSGQGLAKNIQYF	TGTGCCAGCAGCGGACAGGGACTAGCCAAAAACATTCAGTACTTC